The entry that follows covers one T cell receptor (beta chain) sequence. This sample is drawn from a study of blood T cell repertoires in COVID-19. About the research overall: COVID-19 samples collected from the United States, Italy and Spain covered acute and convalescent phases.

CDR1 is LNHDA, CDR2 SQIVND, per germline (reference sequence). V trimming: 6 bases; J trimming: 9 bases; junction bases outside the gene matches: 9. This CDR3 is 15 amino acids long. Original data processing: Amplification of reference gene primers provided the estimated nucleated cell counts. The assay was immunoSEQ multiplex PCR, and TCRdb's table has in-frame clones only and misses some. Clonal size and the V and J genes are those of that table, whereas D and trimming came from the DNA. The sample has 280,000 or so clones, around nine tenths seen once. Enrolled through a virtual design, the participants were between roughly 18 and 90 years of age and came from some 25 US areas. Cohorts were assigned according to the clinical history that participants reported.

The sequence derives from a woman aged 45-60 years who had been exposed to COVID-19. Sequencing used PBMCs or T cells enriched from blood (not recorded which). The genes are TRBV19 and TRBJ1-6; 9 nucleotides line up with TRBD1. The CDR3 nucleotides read TGTGCCAGTAGGTCGGGACAGGGTTCCTTTTCACCCCTCCACTTT. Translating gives CASRSGQGSFSPLHF.